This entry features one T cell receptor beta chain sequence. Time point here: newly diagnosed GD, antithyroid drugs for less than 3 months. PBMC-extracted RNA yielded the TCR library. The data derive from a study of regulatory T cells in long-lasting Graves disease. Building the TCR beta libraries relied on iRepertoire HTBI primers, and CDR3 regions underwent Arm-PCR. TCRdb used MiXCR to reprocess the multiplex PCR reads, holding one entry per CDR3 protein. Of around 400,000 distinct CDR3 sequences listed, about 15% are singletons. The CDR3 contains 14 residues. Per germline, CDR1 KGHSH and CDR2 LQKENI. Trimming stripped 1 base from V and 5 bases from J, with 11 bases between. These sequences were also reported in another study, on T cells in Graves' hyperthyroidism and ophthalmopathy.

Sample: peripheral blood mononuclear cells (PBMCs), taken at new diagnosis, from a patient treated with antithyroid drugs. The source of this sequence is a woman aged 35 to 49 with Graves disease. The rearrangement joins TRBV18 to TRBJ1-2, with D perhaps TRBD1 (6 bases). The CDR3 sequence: CASSPREGEYGYTF. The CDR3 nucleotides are TGTGCCAGCTCACCACGGGAGGGGGAATATGGCTACACCTTC.